The clone carrying this TCR beta chain was seen a few times. Its antigen is as yet unknown. CDR1 SGHAT and CDR2 FQNNGV come from the germline V gene. The CDR3 runs to 15 residues. V trimming: 5 bases; J trimming: 7 bases; junction bases outside the gene matches: 6. Unique molecular identifiers (one per individual cDNA molecule) were attached. TCRdb ran MiXCR on the 5' RACE reads and lists one entry per CDR3 protein. The repertoire holds some 91,000 distinct CDR3 sequences, with about 15% as singletons. This sample was taken from a study of early T cells in non-severe SARS-CoV-2 infection. Study information: Sequencing used unsorted whole-blood bulk RNA, so chains lack pairing. Whole-study findings and limits: Database matching using VDJdb favored anti-spike CD8 responses, with private and CD4 specificities left missing.

The gene calls are TRBV11-2 and TRBJ2-1; 12 bases line up with TRBD2. This sequence was found in an adult who was a healthcare worker with PCR-confirmed SARS-CoV-2 infection or an uninfected control (not recorded which). The material sequenced was whole blood. CDR3 coding DNA: TGTGCCAGCAGCGCGCTAGCGGGAGGGAAAAATGAGCAGTTCTTC. It is translated as CASSALAGGKNEQFF.